These 22 T cell receptor beta chains originate from one sample sequenced in a study of regulatory T cells in long-lasting Graves disease. Libraries of TCR beta came from iRepertoire HTBI primers plus Arm-PCR of CDR3 regions. TCRdb reprocessed the multiplex PCR reads via MiXCR and lists one record per CDR3 protein. The sample includes 580,000 or so distinct CDR3 sequences, about 16% of them seen just once. Time point defined: newly diagnosed GD, antithyroid drugs for less than 3 months. PBMC RNA was the source of the TCR library. These sequences were also reported in another study, on T cells in Graves' hyperthyroidism and ophthalmopathy.

The sequencing used peripheral blood mononuclear cells (PBMCs), collected at new diagnosis, from a patient treated with antithyroid drugs. The receptor source for this set is a man between 18 and 29 years old with Graves disease.

This clonotype was seen a handful of times. The chain recombines TRBV18 with TRBJ2-7; TRBD1 is a possible D gene (6 bases). Trimming left V 4 bases short and J 2 bases short, with 18 bases between. Per the germline V gene, CDR1 is KGHSH and CDR2 is LQKENI. CDR3 length: 16 residues. Written as DNA, the CDR3 is TGTGCCAGCTCACTCACCTTAACAGGGTCAGCCTACGAGCAGTACTTC. Its protein product is CASSLTLTGSAYEQYF. Full variable domain (remainder filled in from reference TRBV18 and TRBJ2-7): NAGVMQNPRHLVRRRGQEARLRCSPMKGHSHVYWYRQLPEEGLKFMVYLQKENIIDESGMPKERFSAEFPKEGPSILRIQQVVRGDSAAYFCASSLTLTGSAYEQYFGPGTRLTVT.

This clonotype was seen ten or more times. The junction does not match germline at one end; this may be a read error. The gene calls are TRBV28 and TRBJ1-2; possibly TRBD1 for D (6 bases). The germline gives CDR1 MDHEN, CDR2 SYDVKM. CDR3 length: 13 amino acids. CDR3 nucleotides: TGTGCCAGCGGTTTGACAGGTGTTAACGGCTACACCTTC. Translation gives CASGLTGVNGYTF.

In this sample, this clonotype turned up a few times. V gene TRBV2 combines with J gene TRBJ2-2; D perhaps matches TRBD1 (6 bases). Germline V gene lookup returns CDR1 SNHLY and CDR2 FYNNEI. V lost 4 bases and J lost 5, with 11 bases in between. This CDR3 has 14 amino acids. CDR3: CASSARGLTGELFF. CDR3 DNA sequence: TGTGCCAGCAGTGCCAGGGGTCTTACCGGGGAGCTGTTTTTT.

V usage is TRBV19 and J usage is TRBJ1-2; D call uncertain. Deletions cut 6 bases from V and 3 bases from J, with 17 bases between. The CDR3 spans 15 residues. Germline V gene lookup returns CDR1 LNHDA and CDR2 SQIVND (reference sequence). CDR3 DNA: TGTGCCAGTAGGCTGGCGCAGACAACCTACTATGGCTACACCTTC. It encodes CASRLAQTTYYGYTF.

The chain combines TRBV5-1 with TRBJ2-7, with 7 bases fitting TRBD2. V was pared by 0 bases and J by 5 bases, with 5 bases of the junction left unmatched. CDR1 is SGHRS, CDR2 YFSETQ, per germline. The CDR3 sequence is 14 residues long. The CDR3 DNA reads TGCGCCAGCAGCTTGGACGGGGCGGGGGACGAGCAGTACTTC. This encodes CASSLDGAGDEQYF. Looking up the rest from reference TRBV5-1 and TRBJ2-7 gives the full variable domain: KAGVTQTPRYLIKTRGQQVTLSCSPISGHRSVSWYQQTPGQGLQFLFEYFSETQRNKGNFPGRFSGRQFSNSRSEMNVSTLELGDSALYLCASSLDGAGDEQYFGPGTRLTVT.

This clonotype was counted many times. The chain employs TRBV2 and TRBJ2-6; a possible D gene is TRBD2 (5 bases). CDR1 is SNHLY and CDR2 is FYNNEI in the germline V gene. The V end was cut by 4 bases, the J end by 1 base, with 8 bases between. The length of the CDR3 is 15 residues. The CDR3 is CASSGRGSGANVLTF. The CDR3 DNA reads TGTGCCAGCAGTGGTCGAGGGTCTGGGGCCAACGTCCTGACTTTC.

This clonotype was seen repeatedly, ten times or more. V is TRBV20-1 and J is TRBJ2-1, with 8 positions matching TRBD2. The V gene's germline CDR1 is DFQATT and CDR2 SNEGSKA (reference sequence). The CDR3 has 14 residues. The V segment lost 6 bases and the J segment 6 bases; nucleotides outside the gene matches: 10. CDR3 residues: CSASIAGKGNEQFF. As DNA, the CDR3 is TGCAGTGCATCCATAGCGGGAAAGGGCAATGAGCAGTTCTTC.

This clonotype turned up a few times. This chain connects TRBV30 to TRBJ2-7, with unresolved D. The V gene's germline CDR1 is GTSNPN and CDR2 SVGIG (reference sequence). The V end lost 0 bases, the J end lost 5 bases, and 17 bases lay between the germline ends. The CDR3 sequence is 15 residues long. CDR3 bases: TGTGCCTGGAGTGTAATGGGCGGCCCCCCAAACGAGCAGTACTTC. Translated: CAWSVMGGPPNEQYF.

This clonotype was detected ten times or more. This chain uses TRBV30 with TRBJ2-4; 7 bases align to TRBD1. This CDR3 spans 12 amino acids. Per germline, CDR1 GTSNPN and CDR2 SVGIG (reference sequence). With V trimmed by 4 bases and J by 7 bases, 4 bases remained unmatched. The chain's CDR3 is CAWTAQGNIQYF. Here the CDR3 DNA reads TGTGCCTGGACCGCACAGGGGAACATTCAGTACTTC.

This clonotype showed up many times. This rearrangement joins TRBV12-3 or TRBV12-4 to TRBJ1-2, with 7 bases that match TRBD1. There are 15 residues in the CDR3. The trim removed 6 bases at V and 4 bases at J, leaving 11 bases unmatched. The CDR3 sequence: CASSPSDRIFYGYTF. CDR3 DNA sequence: TGTGCCAGCAGCCCATCGGACAGGATCTTCTATGGCTACACCTTC.

This clonotype showed up many times. V and J are TRBV7-3 and TRBJ2-1; perhaps TRBD1 as D (6 bases). The CDR3 loop spans 15 amino acids. The V and J ends lost 5 bases and 7 bases respectively, with 18 bases between them. Per germline, CDR1 SGHTA and CDR2 FQGTGA. The CDR3, as DNA: TGTGCCAGCAGCCTGTCAGGGGTGGAGCTTAATGAGCAGTTCTTC. Its protein is CASSLSGVELNEQFF.

The chain combines TRBV5-1 with TRBJ2-2; D gene ambiguous. V was trimmed by 0 bases and J by 3 bases, leaving 6 bases between them. CDR1 is SGHRS and CDR2 is YFSETQ in the germline V gene. The CDR3 runs to 14 residues. This chain's CDR3 is CASSLGSDTGELFF. The CDR3 nucleotides are TGCGCCAGCAGCTTGGGTTCTGACACCGGGGAGCTGTTTTTT. Full variable domain (rest looked up from reference TRBV5-1 and TRBJ2-2): KAGVTQTPRYLIKTRGQQVTLSCSPISGHRSVSWYQQTPGQGLQFLFEYFSETQRNKGNFPGRFSGRQFSNSRSEMNVSTLELGDSALYLCASSLGSDTGELFFGEGSRLTVL.

With respect to this clonotype: The junction departs from the called germline gene at one end, perhaps through a read error. This rearrangement joins TRBV20-1 to TRBJ2-2; possible D gene TRBD2, 5 bases. The CDR3 has 14 amino acids. Germline V lookup: CDR1 DFQATT, CDR2 SNEGSKA (reference sequence). The CDR3 loop is CSARGQTNTGELVF. The CDR3 nucleotides read TGCAGTGCTAGAGGTCAGACAAACACCGGGGAGCTGGTTTTT.

This clonotype was seen many times. The gene calls are TRBV7-2 and TRBJ2-7; D uncertain. Trimming removed 0 bases at V and 3 bases at J, with 12 bases between. The CDR3 is 15 amino acids. CDR1 is SGHTA, CDR2 FQGNSA, per germline. CDR3 nucleotide sequence: TGTGCCAGCAGCTTAGCTTTGTTGACCAACTACGAGCAGTACTTC. This translates into CASSLALLTNYEQYF. The full variable domain, its missing parts supplied by reference TRBV7-2 and TRBJ2-7, is GAGVSQSPSNKVTEKGKDVELRCDPISGHTALYWYRQSLGQGLEFLIYFQGNSAPDKSGLPSDRFSAERTGGSVSTLTIQRTQQEDSAVYLCASSLALLTNYEQYFGPGTRLTVT.

The J gene is TRBJ1-6, the V gene TRBV27; a possible D gene is TRBD1 (5 bases). Germline-derived CDR1 and CDR2 are MNHEY and SMNVEV (reference sequence). This CDR3 contains 14 residues. With 5 bases removed from V and 11 bases from J, the gap between germline ends came to 16 bases. The DNA for the CDR3 is TGTGCCAGCAGTGTGACAGTTTCTAGTCCACCCCTCCACTTT. It specifies CASSVTVSSPPLHF.

Comment on this clonotype: This sequence may be a read error, since a much larger clone differs from it by one base. This sequence joins TRBV18 and TRBJ2-5; D call uncertain. The length of the CDR3 is 12 residues. Looked up from germline, CDR1 is KGHSH and CDR2 is LQKENI. This chain's CDR3 is CAGSMEIETQYF. In DNA form, the CDR3 reads TGTGCCGGCTCAATGGAGATAGAGACCCAGTACTTC.

CDR3 nucleotide sequence: TGTGCCAGCAGCCACACCGGCACCGCTCAAGAGACCCAGTACTTC. This codes for CASSHTGTAQETQYF. The V and J genes are TRBV7-3 and TRBJ2-5; D unresolved. V was cut by 5 bases and J by 2 bases, with 15 bases left in between. The V gene's germline CDR1 is SGHTA and CDR2 FQGTGA. The CDR3 sequence is 15 residues long. Full variable domain (missing parts from reference TRBV7-3 and TRBJ2-5): GAGVSQTPSNKVTEKGKYVELRCDPISGHTALYWYRQSLGQGPEFLIYFQGTGAADDSGLPNDRFFAVRPEGSVSTLKIQRTERGDSAVYLCASSHTGTAQETQYFGPGTRLLVL.

This clonotype was detected many times. The V and J genes are TRBV3-1 and TRBJ1-1; D gene uncertain. CDR3 length: 13 amino acids. The germline CDR1 and CDR2 sequences are LGHDT and YNNKEL (reference sequence). Trimming took 4 bases from V and 7 from J, leaving 13 bases between them. Here the CDR3 DNA reads TGTGCCAGCAGCCTCAATCCTGATATTGAAGCTTTCTTT. This gives the protein CASSLNPDIEAFF.

The V gene is TRBV19, the J gene TRBJ1-1; tentative D call: TRBD1 (5 bases). CDR3 length: 16 amino acids. The V and J ends lost 5 bases and 1 base respectively, with 17 bases between them. CDR1 and CDR2 from the germline V gene are LNHDA and SQIVND (reference sequence). This chain's CDR3 is CASSSTGLGGNTEAFF. DNA for the CDR3: TGTGCCAGTAGTTCCACAGGACTGGGGGGGAACACTGAAGCTTTCTTT.

In its sample, this clonotype was seen many times. This rearrangement joins TRBV27 to TRBJ1-4; D possibly corresponds to TRBD1 (6 bases). V was cut by 3 bases and J by 7 bases, with 21 bases left in between. The CDR3 is made up of 17 amino acids. Germline-derived CDR1 and CDR2 are MNHEY and SMNVEV (reference sequence). The CDR3 loop reads CASSFSRGAAVGEKLFF. For the CDR3, the DNA is TGTGCCAGCAGTTTTTCTAGGGGGGCGGCTGTGGGTGAAAAACTGTTTTTT.

This clonotype was detected a few times. This rearrangement joins TRBV3-1 to TRBJ2-4, with TRBD2 as a possible D gene (5 bases). Looked up from germline, CDR1 is LGHDT and CDR2 is YNNKEL (reference sequence). This CDR3 is built from 14 residues. Trimming removed 4 bases from V and 4 bases from J, with 11 bases in between. In DNA form, the CDR3 reads TGTGCCAGCAGCCCGTGGGAGTGGAAAAACATTCAGTACTTC. This encodes CASSPWEWKNIQYF.

J is TRBJ1-4 and V is TRBV13; no reliable D call. CDR3 size: 15 residues. V was clipped by 3 bases and J by 8 bases, with 16 bases between them. Germline CDR1 is PRHDT and CDR2 is FYEKMQ (reference sequence). CDR3 sequence reads: CASSLTHGSSEKLFF. DNA of the CDR3: TGTGCCAGCAGCTTGACACATGGGTCGAGCGAAAAACTGTTTTTT.